A single sample gave rise to the 10 T cell receptor beta chains below, sequenced in a study of control samples from healthy donors and cancer patients. Clones were sequenced by immunoSEQ multiplex PCR, and TCRdb holds only the in-frame ones, with some missing. The sample has 150,000 to 200,000 clones; approximately 94% are singletons. The sample was blood. These receptors all stem from a woman under 30 in good health.

The rearrangement uses TRBV24-1 and TRBJ2-2; D unclear. The V and J ends lost 3 bases and 9 bases respectively, with 13 bases between them. The CDR3 is 14 amino acids. Germline-derived CDR1 and CDR2 are KGHDR and SFDVKD. CDR3 bases: TGTGCCACCAGTGATAAGGGTGTCCTAAGGGAGCTGTTTTTT. Its protein is CATSDKGVLRELFF.

This clone has a single count. The chain has TRBV5-4 and TRBJ1-1; weak D call: TRBD1 (6 bases). Germline CDR1 and CDR2: SGHNT and YYREEE (reference sequence). CDR3 length: 14 residues. V lost 0 bases to trimming and J lost 5 bases, with 11 bases between them. The CDR3 sequence: CASSLDRELTEAFF. Here the CDR3 DNA reads TGTGCCAGCAGCTTGGACAGGGAGTTGACTGAAGCTTTCTTT. The full variable domain, rest sourced from reference TRBV5-4 and TRBJ1-1, is ETGVTQSPTHLIKTRGQQVTLRCSSQSGHNTVSWYQQALGQGPQFIFQYYREEENGRGNFPPRFSGLQFPNYSSELNVNALELDDSALYLCASSLDRELTEAFFGQGTRLTVV.

The V and J genes are TRBV5-1 and TRBJ2-7; a weak D match, TRBD1 (7 bases). From germline, CDR1 is SGHRS and CDR2 YFSETQ. The CDR3 has 18 amino acids. Trimming pared 4 bases from V and 0 bases from J, leaving 23 bases between. The CDR3 DNA reads TGCGCCAGCAGCCTGGGGCGGGACAGTCCCTTTTCCTCCTACGAGCAGTACTTC. This codes for CASSLGRDSPFSSYEQYF.

The rearrangement joins TRBV5-1 to TRBJ1-1; 8 bases line up with TRBD1. V lost 7 bases to trimming and J lost 1 base; unmatched junction nucleotides: 9. This CDR3 is 15 amino acids long. The V gene's germline CDR1 is SGHRS and CDR2 YFSETQ. For the CDR3, the DNA is TGCGCCAGCGGACCTGGGGGGACAGGGAACACTGAAGCTTTCTTT. Translating gives CASGPGGTGNTEAFF.

This sequence joins TRBV28 and TRBJ2-1; TRBD2 aligns across 9 bases. Germline CDR1 reads MDHEN; CDR2 reads SYDVKM. V trimming: 3 bases; J trimming: 15 bases; junction bases outside the gene matches: 12. The CDR3 loop spans 14 amino acids. CDR3 loop: CASSFASGVPPAFF. The DNA for the CDR3 is TGTGCCAGCAGTTTCGCTAGCGGGGTGCCCCCCGCGTTCTTC.

The chain carries TRBV7-2 and TRBJ1-2; weak D call: TRBD1 (5 bases). Germline V CDR1 and CDR2: SGHTA, FQGNSA. V lost 2 bases, J lost 0 bases, and 10 bases lay in between. This CDR3 is 15 amino acids long. CDR3 sequence (DNA): TGTGCCAGCAGCTTAAGAGGGACGGCTAACTATGGCTACACCTTC. It yields the protein CASSLRGTANYGYTF.

The chain employs TRBV2 and TRBJ1-1; D unclear. Trimming removed 4 bases from V and 6 bases from J, with 6 bases in between. Per the germline V gene, CDR1 is SNHLY and CDR2 is FYNNEI. CDR3 length equals 11 residues. CDR3: CASSAQPEAFF. The CDR3 coding sequence is TGTGCCAGCAGTGCACAGCCTGAAGCTTTCTTT.

This clone has just a few counts. The gene calls are TRBV11-2 and TRBJ1-1, with no clear D. The CDR3 is 17 amino acids. The germline CDR1 and CDR2 sequences are SGHAT and FQNNGV. V was cut by 5 bases and J by 1 base, with 20 bases left in between. Here the CDR3 DNA reads TGTGCCAGCAGCCCTGCCTCCACAAGGGTGTCGAACACTGAAGCTTTCTTT. Protein sequence: CASSPASTRVSNTEAFF. Full variable domain (rest looked up from reference TRBV11-2 and TRBJ1-1): EAGVAQSPRYKIIEKRQSVAFWCNPISGHATLYWYQQILGQGPKLLIQFQNNGVVDDSQLPKDRFSAERLKGVDSTLKIQPAKLEDSAVYLCASSPASTRVSNTEAFFGQGTRLTVV.

The chain recombines TRBV2 with TRBJ1-1, with D unclear. Per the germline V gene, CDR1 is SNHLY and CDR2 is FYNNEI. Trimming shortened V by 11 bases and J by 1 base, and 20 bases separated the two germline ends. The CDR3 sequence is 15 residues long. CDR3 bases: TGTGCCCGCACGAACGGGGTAGGAGGGAACACTGAAGCTTTCTTT. It is translated as CARTNGVGGNTEAFF. Drawing the rest from reference TRBV2 and TRBJ1-1, the complete variable domain is EPEVTQTPSHQVTQMGQEVILRCVPISNHLYFYWYRQILGQKVEFLVSFYNNEISEKSEIFDDQFSVERPDGSNFTLKIRSTKLEDSAMYFCARTNGVGGNTEAFFGQGTRLTVV.

The genes are TRBV11-2 and TRBJ2-3; a weak D match, TRBD1 (6 bases). From germline, CDR1 is SGHAT and CDR2 FQNNGV. Trimming left V 4 bases short and J 3 bases short, with 14 bases between. The CDR3 extends over 15 amino acids. CDR3 in amino acids: CASSSTSQGTDTQYF. CDR3 nucleotide sequence: TGTGCCAGCAGCTCCACCTCACAGGGTACAGATACGCAGTATTTT.